This T cell receptor (beta chain) came from a study of OX40 agonist ivuxolimab in advanced cancers. Profiled with immunoSEQ multiplex PCR; TCRdb holds only in-frame clones, not every one. The sample carries about 150,000 clones, 90% to 95% recorded once. Germline V CDR1 and CDR2: MNHEY, SVGAGI. The CDR3 contains 15 residues. V lost 0 bases and J lost 4, with 12 bases in between. Regarding this clone: Its antigen is unidentified. At the DNA level, this CDR3 is encoded by other sequences in the same sample as well.

Study outcomes and limitations: CD8+ T cells averaged more expanded clones than CD4+.

This chain uses TRBV6-5 with TRBJ1-1; perhaps TRBD1 as D (5 bases). This sequence was found in an adult with an advanced solid tumor such as melanoma, head and neck, liver or kidney cancer. Sequencing was performed on CD4+ or CD8+ T cells sorted from blood, taken in a trial of the OX40 agonist ivuxolimab. The chain's CDR3 is CASSYSGGRGTEAFF. CDR3 DNA sequence: TGTGCCAGCAGTTACTCTGGGGGTCGGGGCACTGAAGCTTTCTTT.